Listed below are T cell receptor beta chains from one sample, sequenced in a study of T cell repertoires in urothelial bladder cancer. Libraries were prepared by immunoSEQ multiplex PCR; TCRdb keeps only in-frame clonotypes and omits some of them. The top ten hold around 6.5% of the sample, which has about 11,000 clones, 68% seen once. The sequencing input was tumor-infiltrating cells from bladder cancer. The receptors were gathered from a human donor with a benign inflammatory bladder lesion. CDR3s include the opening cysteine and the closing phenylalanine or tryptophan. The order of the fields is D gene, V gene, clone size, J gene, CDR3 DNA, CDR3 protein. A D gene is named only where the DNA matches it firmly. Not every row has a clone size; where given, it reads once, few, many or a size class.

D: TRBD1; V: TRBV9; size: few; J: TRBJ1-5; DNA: TGTGCCAGCAGTGGACAGGGGCTGAGCAATCAGCCCCAGCATTTT; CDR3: CASSGQGLSNQPQHF
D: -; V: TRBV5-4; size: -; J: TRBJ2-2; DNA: TGTGCCAGCAGCTTGGGCGGCACCGGGGAGCTGTTTTTT; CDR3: CASSLGGTGELFF
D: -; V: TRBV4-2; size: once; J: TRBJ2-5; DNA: TGTGCCAGCAGCCAGGCCGGGGTCTACCAAGAGACCCAGTACTTC; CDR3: CASSQAGVYQETQYF
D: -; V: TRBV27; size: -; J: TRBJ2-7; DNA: TGTGCCAGCAGGTCACCAACAGGGTCCCCGGGATACGAGCAGTACTTC; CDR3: CASRSPTGSPGYEQYF
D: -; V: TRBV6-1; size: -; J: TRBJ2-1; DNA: TGTGCCAGCAGCCGGGACGGGCTCTACAATGAGCAGTTCTTC; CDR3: CASSRDGLYNEQFF
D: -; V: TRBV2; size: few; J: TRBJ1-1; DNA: TGTGCCAGCTTACGGTCGAGGGGCACTGAAGCTTTCTTT; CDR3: CASLRSRGTEAFF
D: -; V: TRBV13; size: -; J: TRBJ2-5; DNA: TGTGCCAGCAGCTTCTTCCAGGTCACGAAAGAGACCCAGTACTTC; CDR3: CASSFFQVTKETQYF
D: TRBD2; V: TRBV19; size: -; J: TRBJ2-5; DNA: TGTGCCAGTAGTCGATCTAGCGGGGGCCCCCAAGAGACCCAGTACTTC; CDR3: CASSRSSGGPQETQYF
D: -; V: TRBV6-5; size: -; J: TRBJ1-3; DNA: TGTGCCAGCAGTTCTCGGGGGAAATCTTCTGGAAACACCATATATTTT; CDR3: CASSSRGKSSGNTIYF
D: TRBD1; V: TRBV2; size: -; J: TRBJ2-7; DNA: TGTGCCAGCAGAACCGACAGGGGATATCCCTACTTC; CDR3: CASRTDRGYPYF
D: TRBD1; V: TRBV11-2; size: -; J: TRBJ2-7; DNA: TGTGCCAGCACCACAGTCACAGGGGGGAGCTCCTACGAGCAGTACTTC; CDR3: CASTTVTGGSSYEQYF
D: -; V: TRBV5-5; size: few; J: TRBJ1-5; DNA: TGTGCCAGCAGCTTTGAGGGGGATCAGCCCCAGCATTTT; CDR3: CASSFEGDQPQHF
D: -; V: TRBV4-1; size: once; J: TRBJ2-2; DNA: TGCGCCAGCAGCCAAGAAAGGGGACGTACCACCGGGGAGCTGTTTTTT; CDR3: CASSQERGRTTGELFF
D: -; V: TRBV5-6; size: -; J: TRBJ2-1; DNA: TGTGCCAGCACCTCATTCCGAGGAGAGCAGTTCTTC; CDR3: CASTSFRGEQFF